The clone carrying this T cell receptor (beta chain) appeared a single time. Its antigen is currently unknown. The study reverse transcribed the entire isolated RNA, so it sequenced expressed TCRB transcripts. Only in-frame clones appear in the TCRdb table, and some are missing; sequencing was by immunoSEQ multiplex PCR. The sample lists under 400,000 clones, roughly 12% occurring once. The data were obtained in a study of beta chain features in type 1 diabetes. The V end lost 2 bases, the J end lost 5 bases, and 16 bases lay between the germline ends. The germline gives CDR1 MNHNY, CDR2 SVGAGI (reference sequence). The CDR3 spans 16 residues. General study results and limits: Significant though moderate, a shortening of TCRB CDR3s appeared in all four CD4+ subsets of Type 1 diabetes patients. Researchers could not determine here whether HLA type influences TCRB rearrangement.

The sample taken for sequencing was naive CD4+ T cells from blood. This chain uses TRBV6-6 with TRBJ2-1, with a weak D call TRBD2 (5 bases). This receptor was taken from a woman between 18 and 29 years old with type 1 diabetes. The CDR3 coding sequence is TGTGCCAGCAGTTACCTATCACCCGGGGTGCACAATGAGCAGTTCTTC. The encoded protein is CASSYLSPGVHNEQFF.